These T cell receptor beta chains were read from a single sample in a study of T-cell memory formation after mild COVID-19. Via MiXCR, TCRdb re-called the 5' RACE reads, giving one row per CDR3 protein. Seen here are approximately 46,000 distinct CDR3 sequences, 6% to 8.5% observed once, and the top ten hold less than 0.95%. Sequences were obtained from PBMCs or a T cell subset sorted from them (not recorded which). The receptors shown here come from an adult who had mild COVID-19 (a few samples of this study predate the infection). Cell type and time point are not known. Both conserved end residues are part of each CDR3. A D gene is named only where the DNA matches it firmly. Only part of the rows carry a size: once, few, many, or a class if the clone is expanded.

clone_size,cdr3_length,d_call,v_call,j_call,cdr3_aa,cdr3_nt
-,18,TRBD1,TRBV11-2,TRBJ1-3,CASSPPGTGGAGGNTIYF,TGTGCCAGCAGCCCCCCCGGGACAGGGGGCGCAGGAGGCAACACCATATATTTT
many,14,TRBD1,TRBV5-4,TRBJ1-1,CASSFNRGDTEAFF,TGTGCCAGCAGCTTTAACAGGGGAGACACTGAAGCTTTCTTT
many,14,-,TRBV3-1,TRBJ2-7,CASSQHRESYEQYF,TGTGCCAGCAGCCAACACAGGGAGTCCTACGAGCAGTACTTC
many,14,TRBD1,TRBV5-1,TRBJ2-7,CASSQTGGTYEQYF,TGCGCCAGCAGCCAGACAGGGGGGACCTACGAGCAGTACTTC
-,13,-,TRBV7-2,TRBJ1-1,CASSSPVGLGAFF,TGTGCCAGCAGCTCTCCAGTGGGCCTGGGTGCTTTCTTT
few,13,-,TRBV9,TRBJ1-1,CASSLRSNTEAFF,TGTGCCAGCAGCTTACGATCGAACACTGAAGCTTTCTTT
many,14,-,TRBV18,TRBJ1-2,CASSPPARARGYTF,TGTGCCAGCTCACCACCGGCGAGGGCAAGAGGCTACACCTTC
few,15,-,TRBV7-2,TRBJ1-1,CASSFDRNSNTEAFF,TGTGCCAGCAGCTTCGATAGAAATTCGAACACTGAAGCTTTCTTT
-,13,-,TRBV7-2,TRBJ2-1,CASSLPPAGEQFF,TGTGCCAGCAGCTTGCCGCCAGCGGGTGAGCAGTTCTTC
-,16,-,TRBV2,TRBJ1-1,CASSEGNAGPNTEAFF,TGTGCCAGCAGTGAAGGGAACGCAGGGCCAAACACTGAAGCTTTCTTT
many,15,-,TRBV6-2/TRBV6-3,TRBJ1-5,CASSYTWGANQPQHF,TGTGCCAGCAGTTACACGTGGGGGGCTAATCAGCCCCAGCATTTT
few,14,-,TRBV5-1,TRBJ1-2,CASSLDGRGYGYTF,TGCGCCAGCAGCTTGGACGGCAGAGGCTATGGCTACACCTTC
many,12,-,TRBV7-9,TRBJ1-1,CASSFPGTEAFF,TGTGCCAGCAGCTTTCCTGGCACTGAAGCTTTCTTT
-,15,-,TRBV12-3/TRBV12-4,TRBJ2-3,CASSRPRAPGDTQYF,TGTGCCAGCAGCCGCCCAAGGGCGCCGGGAGATACGCAGTATTTT
many,16,TRBD2,TRBV6-5,TRBJ2-1,CASSSPGTSIYNEQFF,TGTGCCAGCAGCTCACCCGGGACTAGCATTTACAATGAGCAGTTCTTC
many,16,-,TRBV6-5,TRBJ2-4,CASSPSLGGAKNIQYF,TGTGCCAGCAGTCCTTCATTGGGGGGAGCCAAAAACATTCAGTACTTC
many,17,TRBD2,TRBV20-1,TRBJ2-1,CSASGRSGGAGYNEQFF,TGCAGTGCTAGTGGTCGTAGCGGGGGGGCCGGGTACAATGAGCAGTTCTTC
many,16,-,TRBV4-1,TRBJ2-2,CASSQHLGTRSGELFF,TGCGCCAGCAGCCAACACCTCGGGACACGCTCCGGGGAGCTGTTTTTT
-,16,-,TRBV9,TRBJ1-1,CASSVDQGQVNTEAFF,TGTGCCAGCAGCGTAGATCAGGGTCAAGTGAACACTGAAGCTTTCTTT
few,15,-,TRBV15,TRBJ1-2,CATRPEGGSSYGYTF,TGTGCCACCAGGCCGGAGGGCGGGTCGAGCTATGGCTACACCTTC
-,15,TRBD1,TRBV5-1,TRBJ2-7,CASSSGTGSYYEQYF,TGCGCCAGCAGCAGCGGGACAGGGAGTTACTACGAGCAGTACTTC
many,13,TRBD2,TRBV9,TRBJ2-1,CASSVELAGTQFF,TGTGCCAGCAGCGTAGAACTAGCGGGAACACAGTTCTTC
-,17,TRBD1,TRBV20-1,TRBJ2-7,CSATGTGAVGHAYEQYF,TGCAGTGCTACCGGGACAGGGGCGGTGGGGCATGCCTACGAGCAGTACTTC
many,15,TRBD2,TRBV5-1,TRBJ2-3,CASSFSGGPTDTQYF,TGCGCCAGCAGCTTCTCGGGGGGGCCGACAGATACGCAGTATTTT
many,16,-,TRBV7-2,TRBJ2-5,CASSRLGGGLKETQYF,TGTGCCAGCAGCCGCTTAGGGGGAGGCCTAAAAGAGACCCAGTACTTC
many,15,-,TRBV11-2,TRBJ2-2,CASSLWTRGTGELFF,TGTGCCAGCAGCTTATGGACGAGGGGCACCGGGGAGCTGTTTTTT
many,16,-,TRBV20-1,TRBJ2-1,CSARDGGSRPMSEQFF,TGCAGTGCTAGAGATGGGGGGAGTCGTCCTATGAGTGAGCAGTTCTTC
-,10,-,TRBV11-2,TRBJ2-7,CASSHYEQYF,TGTGCCAGCAGCCACTACGAGCAGTACTTC
few,14,TRBD1,TRBV30,TRBJ1-5,CAWSHGQGHQPQHF,TGTGCCTGGAGCCACGGACAGGGTCATCAGCCCCAGCATTTT
few,12,-,TRBV20-1,TRBJ1-1,CSARNSYTEAFF,TGCAGTGCTAGGAATAGTTACACTGAAGCTTTCTTT
many,14,-,TRBV7-2,TRBJ1-3,CASSSLGDLNTIYF,TGTGCCAGCAGCTCCCTCGGGGACTTGAACACCATATATTTT
-,12,-,TRBV12-3/TRBV12-4,TRBJ2-3,CATQSRTDTQYF,TGTGCCACCCAGTCACGCACAGATACGCAGTATTTT
-,13,TRBD1,TRBV20-1,TRBJ2-5,CSASDRVKETQYF,TGCAGTGCTTCGGACAGGGTCAAAGAGACCCAGTACTTC
many,19,TRBD2,TRBV18,TRBJ2-1,CASSPLNSGRTLSYNEQFF,TGTGCCAGCTCACCACTGAATAGCGGGAGGACCCTATCCTACAATGAGCAGTTCTTC
few,14,-,TRBV19,TRBJ2-1,CASSIATVGDEQFF,TGTGCCAGTAGTATAGCTACGGTTGGGGATGAGCAGTTCTTC
once,13,TRBD1,TRBV6-2/TRBV6-3,TRBJ2-2,CASRDRGPGELFF,TGTGCCAGCAGGGACAGGGGGCCCGGGGAGCTGTTTTTT
-,14,-,TRBV29-1,TRBJ2-1,CSIEWQGHNNEQFF,TGCAGCATTGAGTGGCAGGGCCACAACAATGAGCAGTTCTTC
-,15,-,TRBV7-9,TRBJ2-7,CASSLDAQPGNEQYF,TGTGCCAGCAGCTTAGATGCCCAACCTGGGAACGAGCAGTACTTC
-,17,-,TRBV29-1,TRBJ2-1,CSVGWAGGFVSYNEQFF,TGCAGCGTTGGGTGGGCAGGCGGATTCGTCTCCTACAATGAGCAGTTCTTC
-,17,-,TRBV24-1,TRBJ2-6,CATSDPVSRTGANVLTF,TGTGCCACCAGTGACCCGGTCAGCCGGACTGGGGCCAACGTCCTGACTTTC